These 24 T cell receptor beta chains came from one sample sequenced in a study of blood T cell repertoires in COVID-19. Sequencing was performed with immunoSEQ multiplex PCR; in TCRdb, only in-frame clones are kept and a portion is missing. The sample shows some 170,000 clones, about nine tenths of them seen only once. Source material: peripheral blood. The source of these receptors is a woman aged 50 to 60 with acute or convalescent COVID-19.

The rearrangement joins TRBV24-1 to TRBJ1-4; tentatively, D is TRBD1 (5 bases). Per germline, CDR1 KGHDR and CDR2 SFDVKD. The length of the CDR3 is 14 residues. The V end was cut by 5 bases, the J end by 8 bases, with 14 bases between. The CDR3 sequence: CATSAAGLDEKLFF. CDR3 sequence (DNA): TGTGCCACCAGTGCGGCAGGGTTAGACGAAAAACTGTTTTTT.

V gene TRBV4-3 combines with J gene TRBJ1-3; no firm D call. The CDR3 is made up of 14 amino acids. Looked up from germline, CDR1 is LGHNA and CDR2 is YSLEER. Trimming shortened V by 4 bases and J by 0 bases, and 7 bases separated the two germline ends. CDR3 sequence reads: CASSRGSSGNTIYF. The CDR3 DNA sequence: TGCGCCAGCAGCCGCGGGAGCTCTGGAAACACCATATATTTT.

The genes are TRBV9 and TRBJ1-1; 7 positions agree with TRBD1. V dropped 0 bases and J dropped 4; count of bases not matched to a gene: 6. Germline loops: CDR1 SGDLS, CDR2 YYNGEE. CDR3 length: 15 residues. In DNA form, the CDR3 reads TGTGCCAGCAGCGTAGCCGGGACAGCCTTCACTGAAGCTTTCTTT. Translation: CASSVAGTAFTEAFF.

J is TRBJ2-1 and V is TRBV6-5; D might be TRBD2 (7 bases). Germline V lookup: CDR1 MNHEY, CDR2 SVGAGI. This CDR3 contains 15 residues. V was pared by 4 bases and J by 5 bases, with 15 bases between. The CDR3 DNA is TGTGCCAGCAGTTCTCCTCGGGGGGCCAACAATGAGCAGTTCTTC. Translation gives CASSSPRGANNEQFF.

The CDR3 bases are TGCGCCAGCAGCTTGGGGGCCCAAGAGACCCAGTACTTC. It encodes CASSLGAQETQYF. This sequence joins TRBV5-1 and TRBJ2-5; no definite D call. In germline, CDR1 is SGHRS, CDR2 YFSETQ. The length of the CDR3 is 13 residues. Trimming shortened V by 0 bases and J by 1 base, and 4 bases separated the two germline ends.

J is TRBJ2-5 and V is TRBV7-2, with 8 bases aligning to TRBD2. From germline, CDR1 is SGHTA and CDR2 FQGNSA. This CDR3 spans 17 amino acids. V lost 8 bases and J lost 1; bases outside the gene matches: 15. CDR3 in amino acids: CASLEVLAGYGQETQYF. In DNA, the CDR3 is TGTGCCAGCCTAGAAGTCCTAGCGGGCTACGGCCAAGAGACCCAGTACTTC.

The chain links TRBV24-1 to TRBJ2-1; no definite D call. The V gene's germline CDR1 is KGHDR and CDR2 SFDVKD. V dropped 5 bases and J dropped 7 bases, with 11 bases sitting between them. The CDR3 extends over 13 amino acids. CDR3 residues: CATSGAQLNEQFF. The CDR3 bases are TGTGCCACCAGTGGCGCACAGCTAAATGAGCAGTTCTTC.

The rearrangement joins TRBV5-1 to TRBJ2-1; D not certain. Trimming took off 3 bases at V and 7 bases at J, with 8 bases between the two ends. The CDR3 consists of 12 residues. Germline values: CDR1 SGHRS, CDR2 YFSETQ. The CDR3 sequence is CASSSLGNEQFF. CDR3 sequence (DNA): TGCGCCAGCAGCTCTCTAGGAAATGAGCAGTTCTTC.

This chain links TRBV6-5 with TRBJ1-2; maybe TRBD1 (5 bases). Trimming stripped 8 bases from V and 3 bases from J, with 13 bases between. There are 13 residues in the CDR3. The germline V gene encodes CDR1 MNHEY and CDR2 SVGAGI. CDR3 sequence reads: CASGGTVYYGYTF. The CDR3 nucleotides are TGTGCCAGCGGGGGGACCGTTTACTATGGCTACACCTTC.

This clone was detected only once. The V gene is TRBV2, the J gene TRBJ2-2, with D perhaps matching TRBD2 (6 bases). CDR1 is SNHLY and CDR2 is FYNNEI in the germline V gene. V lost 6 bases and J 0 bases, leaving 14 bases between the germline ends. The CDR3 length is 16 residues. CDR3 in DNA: TGTGCCAGCAGCTATAGGGAGGCCGCGAACACCGGGGAGCTGTTTTTT. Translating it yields CASSYREAANTGELFF.

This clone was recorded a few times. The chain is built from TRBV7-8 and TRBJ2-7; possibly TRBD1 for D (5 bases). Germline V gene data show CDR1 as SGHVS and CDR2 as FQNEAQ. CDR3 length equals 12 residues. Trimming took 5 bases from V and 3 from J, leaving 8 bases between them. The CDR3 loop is CASSPGLYEQYF. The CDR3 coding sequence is TGTGCCAGCAGCCCAGGGCTCTACGAGCAGTACTTC.

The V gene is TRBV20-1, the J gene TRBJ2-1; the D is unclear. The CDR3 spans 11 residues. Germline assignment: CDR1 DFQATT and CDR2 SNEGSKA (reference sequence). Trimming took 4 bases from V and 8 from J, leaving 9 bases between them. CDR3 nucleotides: TGCAGTGCTAAACTCGGTCATGAGCAGTTCTTC. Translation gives CSAKLGHEQFF.

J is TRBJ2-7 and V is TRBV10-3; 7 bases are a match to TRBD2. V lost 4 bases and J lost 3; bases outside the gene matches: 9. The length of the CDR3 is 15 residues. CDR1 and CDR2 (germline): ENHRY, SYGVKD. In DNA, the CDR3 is TGTGCCATCAGTGCGGGGGGAGAAAGCGGCTACGAGCAGTACTTC. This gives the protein CAISAGGESGYEQYF.

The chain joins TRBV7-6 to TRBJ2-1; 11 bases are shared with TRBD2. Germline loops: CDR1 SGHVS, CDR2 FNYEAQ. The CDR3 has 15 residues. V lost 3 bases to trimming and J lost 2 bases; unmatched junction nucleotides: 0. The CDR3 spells CASSLTSGTYNEQFF. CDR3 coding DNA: TGTGCCAGCAGCTTGACTAGCGGGACCTACAATGAGCAGTTCTTC.

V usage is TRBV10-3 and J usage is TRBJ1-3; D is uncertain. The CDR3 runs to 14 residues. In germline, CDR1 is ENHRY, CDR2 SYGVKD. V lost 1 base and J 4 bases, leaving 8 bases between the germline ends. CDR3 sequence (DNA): TGTGCCATCAGTGAGTTCGCGGTAGGAAACACCATATATTTT. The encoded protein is CAISEFAVGNTIYF.

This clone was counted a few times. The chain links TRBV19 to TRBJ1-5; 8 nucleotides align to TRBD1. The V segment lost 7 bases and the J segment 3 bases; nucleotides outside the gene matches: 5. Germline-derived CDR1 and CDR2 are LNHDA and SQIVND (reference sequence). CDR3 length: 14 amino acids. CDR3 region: CASMRTGSNQPQHF. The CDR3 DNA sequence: TGTGCCAGTATGAGGACAGGGTCCAATCAGCCCCAGCATTTT.

CDR3 protein: CATRSGVSGANVLTF. CDR3 sequence (DNA): TGTGCCACAAGATCAGGGGTTTCTGGGGCCAACGTCCTGACTTTC. The chain is built from TRBV10-3 and TRBJ2-6, with D perhaps TRBD1 (6 bases). The CDR3 has 15 amino acids. The germline gives CDR1 ENHRY, CDR2 SYGVKD. Trimming stripped 10 bases from V and 1 base from J, with 14 bases between.

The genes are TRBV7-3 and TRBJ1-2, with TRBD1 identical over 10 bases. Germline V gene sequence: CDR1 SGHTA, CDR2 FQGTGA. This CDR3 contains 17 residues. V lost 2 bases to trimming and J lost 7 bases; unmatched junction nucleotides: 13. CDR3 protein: CASSLSPHGQGEAGYTF. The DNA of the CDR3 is TGTGCCAGCAGCTTATCCCCCCATGGACAGGGGGAAGCTGGCTACACCTTC.

CDR3 coding DNA: TGTGCCAGCAGTTTACTTTTTTCTGGGGCGACTGAAGCTTTCTTT. Amino acid sequence: CASSLLFSGATEAFF. The chain carries TRBV27 and TRBJ1-1, with D tentatively TRBD1 (5 bases). The V end was cut by 2 bases, the J end by 5 bases, with 15 bases between. Germline V CDR1 and CDR2: MNHEY, SMNVEV (reference sequence). The CDR3 covers 15 residues.

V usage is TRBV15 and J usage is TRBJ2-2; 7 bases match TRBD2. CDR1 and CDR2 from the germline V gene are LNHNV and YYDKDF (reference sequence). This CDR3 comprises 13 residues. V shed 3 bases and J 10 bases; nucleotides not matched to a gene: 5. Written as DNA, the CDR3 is TGTGCCACCAGCAGGGGGGGGTCGGTGGAGCTGTTTTTT. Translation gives CATSRGGSVELFF.

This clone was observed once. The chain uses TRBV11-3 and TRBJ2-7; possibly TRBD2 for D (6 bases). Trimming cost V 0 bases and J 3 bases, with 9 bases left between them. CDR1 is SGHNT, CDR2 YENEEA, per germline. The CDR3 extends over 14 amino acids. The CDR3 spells CASSLDPGGYEQYF. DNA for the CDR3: TGTGCCAGCAGCTTAGATCCCGGGGGCTACGAGCAGTACTTC.

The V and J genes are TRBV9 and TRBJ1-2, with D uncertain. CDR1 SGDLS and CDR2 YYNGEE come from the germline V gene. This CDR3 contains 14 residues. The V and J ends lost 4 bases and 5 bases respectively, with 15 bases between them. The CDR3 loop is CASSPGPGSYGYTF. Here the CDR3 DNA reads TGTGCCAGCAGCCCAGGTCCGGGGTCTTATGGCTACACCTTC.

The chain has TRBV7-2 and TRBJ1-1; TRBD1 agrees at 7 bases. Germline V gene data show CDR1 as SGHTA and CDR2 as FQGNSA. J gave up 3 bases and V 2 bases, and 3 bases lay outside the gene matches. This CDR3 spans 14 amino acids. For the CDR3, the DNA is TGTGCCAGCAGCTTAAGGGGGCTCTACACTGAAGCTTTCTTT. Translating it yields CASSLRGLYTEAFF. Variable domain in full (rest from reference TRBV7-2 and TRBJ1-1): GAGVSQSPSNKVTEKGKDVELRCDPISGHTALYWYRQSLGQGLEFLIYFQGNSAPDKSGLPSDRFSAERTGGSVSTLTIQRTQQEDSAVYLCASSLRGLYTEAFFGQGTRLTVV.

The CDR3 DNA sequence: TGTGCCAGCAGGACAGCAAGCACAGATACGCAGTATTTT. Its translation is CASRTASTDTQYF. The J gene is TRBJ2-3, the V gene TRBV6-5; D might be TRBD1 (5 bases). Deletions cut 6 bases from V and 0 bases from J, with 7 bases between. This CDR3 spans 13 amino acids. CDR1 and CDR2 from the germline V gene are MNHEY and SVGAGI.